This record looks at one TCR beta chain sequence and its context. The antigen it binds to is not known. Nothing much larger sits one base from this clone, and base qualities are not available. The method behind the library was the immunoSEQ multiplex PCR assay. For the multiplex PCR, a mixture combining 60 forward primers for TCR Vbeta segments and 13 reverse primers for TCR Jbeta segments was used. The CDR3 region of rearranged TCR beta genes was amplified from genomic DNA with a multiplex PCR assay. The amplified TCR beta libraries were sequenced on the Illumina HiSeq System as 87-base-pair reads. In the original analysis: A later analysis counted 75 million to 100 million unique TCR beta chains across the roughly 700 repertoires, and 9.5 million to 11 million of these chains were shared by at least two donors. To remove PCR and sequencing errors, raw reads were error-corrected and collapsed into unique sequences using a nearest-neighbor algorithm that merged closely related sequences. To assign V, D and J gene segments, CDR3 sequences were aligned to IMGT reference sequences. For a sequence to be retained, a match of at least six nucleotides was required to both a V gene segment and a J gene segment. Rearrangements were called productive when the CDR3 lacked stop codons and stayed in frame with V and J; all others were non-productive. Following IMGT convention, CDR3 was defined as the stretch from the second conserved V-encoded cysteine up to the conserved J-encoded phenylalanine. In an earlier analysis of 587 of the donors, sequences lacking an unambiguous match to a single V gene segment were excluded. An earlier analysis of a few hundred of the donors classified V segments as functional when productive rearrangements were above 56.7% and as segregating when the standard deviation between donors was above 5%. To diagnose cytomegalovirus status from the catalog of TCR beta chain sequences, a statistical classification framework was built. In a later analysis, V and J genes were assigned by comparing TCR nucleotide sequences against IMGT/GENE-DB human TR gene sequences. Using the TCRdist pipeline, a later analysis assigned CDR3 sequences along with most-parsimonious VDJ recombination scenarios. In a later analysis, each TCR beta chain was defined by its CDR3 amino acid sequence together with its V-gene family, and reads without a unique V-gene family were excluded. In a later analysis, approximately 590 highly shared, low-generation-probability nucleotide sequences were removed to address suspected cross-contamination and a sequencing artifact. In a later analysis, a clonal expansion index was calculated for each public chain from normalized within-repertoire ranks of inferred template counts. In a later analysis, generation probabilities were computed with a VDJ recombination model fitted to out-of-frame rearrangements, and the resulting probabilities were checked against IGoR. A later analysis scored TCR-TCR, TCR-HLA and TCR-CMV co-occurrence with hypergeometric tests, applying a repertoire-size bias correction to TCR pairs. A later analysis estimated false discovery rates by permuting HLA or CMV assignments 20 times. In a later analysis, co-occurring TCRs were grouped using DBSCAN, and TCRdist sequence similarity was added for clustering within HLA-allele-positive subsets. For co-occurrence clustering, repertoires with fewer than 30,000 or more than 120,000 public chains were excluded, along with five or six repertoires with anomalous nucleotide sharing. The clones in this table, taken by TCRdb from immuneACCESS, are in-frame only. Not every clone is retained; where verified, under half of the shortfall comes from an unresolved V gene, and the cause of the rest is unknown. The DNA gave D and trimming, while V, J and clone size come from that table. The table for this sample lists around 110,000 clones; about four fifths of them were counted only once. The biggest ten clones account for roughly 2.5% of the sample.

The entry originates in a study of cytomegalovirus exposure and HLA in healthy donors (dated by TCRdb to about 2017). About the full investigation: According to an earlier analysis of several hundred of the donors, about 179 million T cells yielded over 100 million unique TCR beta sequences and 276 Gb of sequence data. Roughly 300 gigabases of sequencing data and around 90 million unique TCR sequences made up an early release that covered over 550 HLA-typed donors. The genetic ancestry cluster associated with self-reported Caucasian donors included about 81% of the roughly 400 genotyped donors. The aim of the study was to test whether cataloging public T cell receptors could identify signatures of past pathogen exposure. Using immunosequencing, the study profiled T cell repertoires from about 620 subjects and related those repertoires to cytomegalovirus serostatus. A separate validation cohort of roughly 110 different subjects was used in addition to the 666-subject first cohort. High-throughput TCR immunosequencing, statistical association of individual TCRs with disease status, and machine learning were combined to predict cytomegalovirus infection status. To study patterns of TCR occurrence, a later analysis re-analyzed previously published TCR beta repertoires from just over 650 donors and added high-resolution HLA genotyping. In the later analysis, no new phenotypic data were used to find candidate immune exposures; instead, reliance was placed on TCR beta sequences and their occurrence across donors. To decide whether each TCR beta V gene segment behaved as functional or pseudogenic, an earlier analysis of some 580 of the donors relied on high-throughput TCR beta sequencing. Alongside the repertoire data, information on donor age, sex, ethnicity and CMV serostatus was compiled. A later genetic analysis used genome-wide SNP genotypes for about 60% of the roughly 670 donors, treating that subset as a discovery cohort. Every discovery cohort repertoire had been produced on one sequencing platform. HLA typing included class I and class II loci at four-digit resolution. The number of typed donors differed by locus: roughly 629-630 for A, B, C, DRB1 and DQB1; approximately 540 for DQA1; over 600 for DPA1; and around 490 for DPB1. Four or five DR-DQ haplotypes were handled as single units for association and clustering because linkage in the cohort was strong. Among 398 genotyped donors of the cohort, an average of about 240,000 unique TCR beta nucleotide sequences were sequenced per donor, approximately 20% of them non-productive.

In total, roughly 670 healthy bone marrow donors made up the cohort. At the time of sampling, all cohort members were nominally healthy, though unrecorded immune exposures were likely present. The donor tested CMV seropositive and was one of the 289 seropositive cohort members. A peripheral blood sample was collected from each donor, and TCR beta sequencing was performed on peripheral blood mononuclear cells. Genomic DNA extraction from the blood cell samples was performed with the Qiagen DNeasy Blood Extraction Kit. Points the paper makes about the study in general: The sequencing pipeline was judged likely to have produced a cluster of highly shared sequence variants as a technical artifact. In vitro tests confirmed that a few of the cytomegalovirus-associated TCR beta chains recognize cytomegalovirus antigens. While some public TCRs were present in many individuals, most TCR sequences turned up only very rarely across donors. Several of the top co-occurrence clusters appeared to be linked to parvovirus B19, influenza, CMV and Epstein-Barr virus, according to a later analysis. In a later analysis, HLA-associated TCR beta chains showed more clonal expansion and lower generation probabilities than non-associated chains that were equally common. Specific HLA alleles were associated with 15,000 to 20,000 TCR beta sequences at a false discovery rate of 0.05 in a later analysis. In an earlier analysis of about 540 of the donors, most TCR beta V segments were observed in productive rearrangements about 87% or about 30% of the time, broadly matching IMGT annotations. A further reported finding was that TCR beta sequences accurately predicted the HLA-A and HLA-B alleles for most subjects in the first cohort. A later genetic analysis reported fewer N-insertions in productive TCRs among donors in an Asian-associated ancestry cluster than the roughly 650-donor mean. Because counts were too low, some 16 rarely observed V segments, including chromosome 9 orphons, were excluded from the earlier analysis of 587 of the donors. Sequencing depth was assumed to be roughly uniform across donors in the presence/absence analyses, though that assumption may not hold. Most CMV-associated TCR beta chains appeared to be HLA-restricted in a later analysis, and the HLA associations seemed to be driven largely by CMV exposure. In a later genetic analysis, a missense DCLRE1C variant was associated with V-gene and J-gene trimming of TCR beta chains, and the association was replicated in an independent cohort. In a later analysis, the rate of TCR association differed among HLA loci, with DRB1 alleles having the most associated TCRs and HLA-C alleles having the fewest. It was suggested by the authors that the approach could potentially be generalized to other disease states and immunological phenotypes. Assigning TCR associations to individual alleles was difficult when HLA alleles, especially DR and DQ, strongly co-occurred. Linkage disequilibrium might explain the correlated functional status among segregating V segments, but an unknown experimental factor could not be excluded. This cohort had only TCR beta chains sequenced, and the lack of alpha or paired-chain data limited which features could be detected. Because HLA typing was unavailable for some donors at each locus, only the typed subset was used in association tests. The only immune exposure information available for the cohort was CMV serostatus. A total of about 150 TCR beta chains were listed by the study as associated with cytomegalovirus. Cytomegalovirus status was reported to be diagnosed by the classifier with high specificity and sensitivity in both the original and validation cohorts.

The sequence was collected from a man aged 25-45 years in good health and CMV-seropositive. Specimen: PBMCs.

CDR3 region: CASSLERAGLGGNEQFF. The nucleotide sequence reads TGCGCCAGCAGCTTGGAAAGGGCAGGCCTCGGGGGCAATGAGCAGTTCTTC. The rearrangement joined TRBV5-1 to TRBJ2-1; 6 matching bases give a weak D call of TRBD2. The CDR3 sequence holds 17 residues, the cysteine and phenylalanine included. The kept DNA is CDR3 alone, 51 bases in frame from the first base. As encoded in the germline V gene, CDR1 is SGHRS while CDR2 is YFSETQ. A distance of 19 bases separates the germline ends of V and J, which lose 0 bases and 6 bases respectively.